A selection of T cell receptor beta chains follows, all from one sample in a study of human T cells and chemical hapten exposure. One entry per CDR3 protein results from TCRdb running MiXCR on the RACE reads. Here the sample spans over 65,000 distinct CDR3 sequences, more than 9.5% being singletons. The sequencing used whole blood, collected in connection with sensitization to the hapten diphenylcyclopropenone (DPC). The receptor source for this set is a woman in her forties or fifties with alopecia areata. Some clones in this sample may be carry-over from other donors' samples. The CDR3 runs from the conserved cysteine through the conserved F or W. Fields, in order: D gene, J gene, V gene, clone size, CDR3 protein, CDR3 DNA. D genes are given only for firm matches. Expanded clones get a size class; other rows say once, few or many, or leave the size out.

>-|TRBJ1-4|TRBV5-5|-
CASSLVMRSGEKLFF
TGTGCCAGCAGCTTGGTGATGCGCTCTGGAGAAAAACTGTTTTTT
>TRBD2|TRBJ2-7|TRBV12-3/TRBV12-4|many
CASSLGTSGAEQYF
TGTGCCAGCAGTTTAGGGACTAGCGGGGCCGAGCAGTACTTC
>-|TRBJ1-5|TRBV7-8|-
CASSWTDSNQPQHF
TGTGCCAGCAGTTGGACGGACTCCAATCAGCCCCAGCATTTT
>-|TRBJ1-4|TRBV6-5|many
CASSRGPGEEKLFF
TGTGCCAGCAGCCGTGGGCCCGGGGAGGAAAAACTGTTTTTT
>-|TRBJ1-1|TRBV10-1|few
CASSVDEISTEAFF
TGCGCCAGCAGTGTGGACGAAATCTCCACTGAAGCTTTCTTT
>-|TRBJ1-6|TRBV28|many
CASSLLDSPLHF
TGTGCCAGCAGTTTATTGGATTCACCCCTCCACTTT
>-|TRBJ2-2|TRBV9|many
CASSTAGAPLAGELFF
TGTGCCAGCAGTACAGCCGGGGCCCCCTTGGCCGGGGAGCTGTTTTTT
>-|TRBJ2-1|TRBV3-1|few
CASSQAGGHHNEQFF
TGTGCCAGCAGCCAAGCGGGGGGCCACCACAATGAGCAGTTCTTC
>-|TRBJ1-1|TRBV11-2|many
CASSFVGGDTEAFF
TGTGCCAGCAGCTTTGTTGGTGGGGATACTGAAGCTTTCTTT
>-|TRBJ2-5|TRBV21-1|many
CASTVLGDRPLGYPETQYF
TGTGCCAGCACCGTCCTAGGGGACAGACCATTAGGGTACCCAGAGACCCAGTACTTC
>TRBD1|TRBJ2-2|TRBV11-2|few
CASSQDRARELFF
TGTGCCAGCAGCCAGGACAGGGCCAGGGAGCTGTTTTTT
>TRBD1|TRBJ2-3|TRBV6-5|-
CASSAGTGDTDTQYF
TGTGCCAGCAGTGCGGGCACAGGGGATACAGATACGCAGTATTTT
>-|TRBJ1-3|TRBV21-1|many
CASSRIRELLFLSGNTIYF
TGTGCCAGCAGCAGGATCCGGGAACTCTTGTTTCTATCTGGAAACACCATATATTTT
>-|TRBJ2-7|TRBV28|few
CASKGQGPEQYF
TGTGCCAGCAAGGGGCAGGGTCCCGAGCAGTACTTC
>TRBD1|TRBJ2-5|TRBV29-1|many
CSVNQGTAKETQYF
TGCAGCGTGAATCAGGGGACAGCGAAAGAGACCCAGTACTTC
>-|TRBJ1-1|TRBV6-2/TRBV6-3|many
CASSYPESLAFF
TGTGCCAGCAGTTACCCCGAGTCCCTGGCTTTCTTT
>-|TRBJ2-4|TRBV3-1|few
CASSQPGARSAKNIQYF
TGTGCCAGCAGCCAACCTGGGGCCAGATCAGCCAAAAACATTCAGTACTTC
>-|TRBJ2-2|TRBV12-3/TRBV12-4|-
CASSFEDTGGELFF
TGTGCCAGCAGTTTTGAGGACACCGGCGGGGAGCTGTTTTTT
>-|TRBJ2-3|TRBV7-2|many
CASSPLAQDTQYF
TGTGCCAGCAGCCCTCTGGCCCAAGATACGCAGTATTTT
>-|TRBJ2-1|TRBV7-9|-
CASSPSHNEQFF
TGTGCCAGCAGCCCGTCCCACAATGAGCAGTTCTTC
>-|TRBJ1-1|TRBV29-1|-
CSVQTAMNTEAFF
TGCAGCGTCCAGACAGCCATGAACACTGAAGCTTTCTTT
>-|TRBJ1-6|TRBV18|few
CASRGGEYNSPLHF
TGTGCCAGCCGGGGCGGGGAGTATAATTCACCCCTCCACTTT
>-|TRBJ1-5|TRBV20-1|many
CSARTRSNQPQHF
TGCAGTGCTAGGACACGTAGCAATCAGCCCCAGCATTTT
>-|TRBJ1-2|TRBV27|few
CASSLWDNYGYTF
TGTGCCAGCAGTTTATGGGACAACTATGGCTACACCTTC
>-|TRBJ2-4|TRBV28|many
CASRPLAKNIQYF
TGTGCCAGCAGACCGCTAGCCAAAAACATTCAGTACTTC
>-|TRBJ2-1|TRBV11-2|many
CASSRTNYNEQFF
TGTGCCAGCAGCCGAACTAACTACAATGAGCAGTTCTTC
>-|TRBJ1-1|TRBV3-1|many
CASSQDGRLPSTEAFF
TGTGCCAGCAGCCAAGATGGGCGACTTCCGTCGACTGAAGCTTTCTTT
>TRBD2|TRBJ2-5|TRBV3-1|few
CASSQTSGGETQYF
TGTGCCAGCAGCCAGACTAGCGGGGGGGAGACCCAGTACTTC
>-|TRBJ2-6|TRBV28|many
CASMPGMAGANVLTF
TGTGCCAGCATGCCGGGTATGGCTGGGGCCAACGTCCTGACTTTC
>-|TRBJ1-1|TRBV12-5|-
CASGLGTATGGAFF
TGTGCTAGTGGTTTGGGGACCGCTACCGGGGGGGCTTTCTTT
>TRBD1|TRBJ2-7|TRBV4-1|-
CASSRGQVYEQYF
TGCGCCAGCAGCCGTGGACAGGTCTACGAGCAGTACTTC
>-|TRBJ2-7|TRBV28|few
CASRNEAPSYQQYF
TGTGCCAGCAGAAACGAGGCCCCTAGCTACCAGCAGTACTTC
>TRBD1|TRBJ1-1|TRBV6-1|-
CASSVQGAAMNTEAFF
TGTGCCAGCAGTGTACAGGGGGCAGCCATGAACACTGAAGCTTTCTTT
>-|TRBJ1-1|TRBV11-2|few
CASSSTHYDTEAFF
TGTGCCAGCAGCTCCACCCACTACGACACTGAAGCTTTCTTT
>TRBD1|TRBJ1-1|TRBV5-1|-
CASRDRDTEAFF
TGCGCCAGCAGGGACAGGGATACTGAAGCTTTCTTT
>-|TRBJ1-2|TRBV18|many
CASSSSPDYGYTF
TGTGCCAGCTCATCCTCACCGGACTATGGCTACACCTTC
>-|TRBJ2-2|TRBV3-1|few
CASSRWTVDTGELFF
TGTGCCAGCAGCCGCTGGACAGTAGACACCGGGGAGCTGTTTTTT
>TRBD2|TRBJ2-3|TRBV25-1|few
CASRSYSGGPYTQYF
TGTGCCAGCAGATCCTATTCGGGGGGACCCTATACGCAGTATTTT
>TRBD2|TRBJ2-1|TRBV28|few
CASSPSGRAKDEQFF
TGTGCCAGCAGTCCAAGCGGGAGGGCCAAGGATGAGCAGTTCTTC
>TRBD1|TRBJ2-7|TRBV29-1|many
CSVLKLRDRSYEQYF
TGCAGCGTTTTAAAACTCAGGGACAGGTCCTACGAGCAGTACTTC
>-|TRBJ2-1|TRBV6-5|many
CASSRRQEGDEQFF
TGTGCCAGCAGTCGCAGACAGGAAGGGGATGAGCAGTTCTTC
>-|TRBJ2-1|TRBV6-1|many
CASSEGGPIVEQFF
TGTGCCAGCAGTGAAGGGGGACCTATTGTTGAGCAGTTCTTC
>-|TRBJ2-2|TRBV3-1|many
CASSQVRISNTGELFF
TGTGCCAGCAGCCAAGTACGAATCTCGAACACCGGGGAGCTGTTTTTT
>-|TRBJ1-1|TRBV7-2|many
CASSFRDTSSAEAFF
TGTGCCAGCAGCTTCCGGGATACAAGCTCCGCTGAAGCTTTCTTT
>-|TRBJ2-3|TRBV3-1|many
CASSQSAQAGGYTQYF
TGTGCCAGCAGCCAATCGGCGCAGGCAGGTGGTTATACGCAGTATTTT